These T cell receptor beta chains were read from a single sample in a study of CD4+ T cells in melanoma. Data came from immunoSEQ multiplex PCR; TCRdb stores just in-frame clones and leaves some out. The table lists about 10,000 clones, roughly two thirds of them singletons. What was sequenced was cells from a culture (not recorded whether cultured in vitro). These receptors all come from a human donor with melanoma. Both conserved end residues are part of each CDR3. A D gene is named only where the DNA matches it firmly. The size entry is marked missing in some rows and otherwise reads once, few, many or a size class.

j_call: TRBJ2-6
d_call: .
v_call: TRBV6-5
clone_size: .
cdr3_nt: TGTGCCAGCAGTTATCGCAGGGCCTCTGGGGCCAACGTCCTGACTTTC
cdr3_aa: CASSYRRASGANVLTF

j_call: TRBJ1-2
d_call: TRBD1
v_call: TRBV29-1
clone_size: .
cdr3_nt: TGCAGCGTTGGAGGGCAGGGGGCTTACTATGGCTACACCTTC
cdr3_aa: CSVGGQGAYYGYTF

j_call: TRBJ1-5
d_call: .
v_call: TRBV7-9
clone_size: few
cdr3_nt: TGTGCCAGCAGCTTAGAGGGACCGGCCGATCGGTATAGCAATCAGCCCCAGCATTTT
cdr3_aa: CASSLEGPADRYSNQPQHF

j_call: TRBJ1-1
d_call: .
v_call: TRBV4-1
clone_size: .
cdr3_nt: TGCGCCAGCAGCCCCGGGCCGTTAATCGGCGCCACTGAAGCTTTCTTT
cdr3_aa: CASSPGPLIGATEAFF

j_call: TRBJ1-5
d_call: .
v_call: TRBV6-6
clone_size: .
cdr3_nt: TGTGCCAGCAGGAAAACAGGGTCGGGTCAGCCCCAGCATTTT
cdr3_aa: CASRKTGSGQPQHF

j_call: TRBJ1-5
d_call: .
v_call: TRBV6-5
clone_size: .
cdr3_nt: TGTGCCATCTCCGACAGCAATCAGCCCCAGCATTTT
cdr3_aa: CAISDSNQPQHF

j_call: TRBJ2-3
d_call: TRBD2
v_call: TRBV5-1
clone_size: .
cdr3_nt: TGCGCCAGCAGCCCAGGGCATAGCGGGGGGTTGCCTAGCACAGATACGCAGTATTTT
cdr3_aa: CASSPGHSGGLPSTDTQYF

j_call: TRBJ2-3
d_call: .
v_call: TRBV7-9
clone_size: .
cdr3_nt: TGTGCCAGCAGCGCAGGAACGCAGTATTTT
cdr3_aa: CASSAGTQYF

j_call: TRBJ2-5
d_call: .
v_call: TRBV7-8
clone_size: .
cdr3_nt: TGTGCCAGCAGCGCGTCGTGGATTAGGAAGACCCAGTACTTC
cdr3_aa: CASSASWIRKTQYF

j_call: TRBJ1-1
d_call: TRBD1
v_call: TRBV5-1
clone_size: once
cdr3_nt: TGCGCCAGCAGCCTAAGGGGACAGGGGGCCTTAGGCACTGAAGCTTTCTTT
cdr3_aa: CASSLRGQGALGTEAFF

j_call: TRBJ2-7
d_call: .
v_call: TRBV2
clone_size: few
cdr3_nt: TGTGCCAGCAGTGAACGGGGCTCCTACGAGCAGTACTTC
cdr3_aa: CASSERGSYEQYF

j_call: TRBJ2-5
d_call: .
v_call: TRBV9
clone_size: .
cdr3_nt: TGTGCCAGCAGCGACCAGAGGGCACAAGAGACCCAGTACTTC
cdr3_aa: CASSDQRAQETQYF

j_call: TRBJ1-2
d_call: .
v_call: TRBV19
clone_size: few
cdr3_nt: TGTGCCAGTAGTATGTCCGGACAGTATGGCTACACCTTC
cdr3_aa: CASSMSGQYGYTF

j_call: TRBJ1-4
d_call: .
v_call: TRBV5-1
clone_size: .
cdr3_nt: TGCGCCAGCAGCTTGGACTATAACAGGAATGAAAAACTGTTTTTT
cdr3_aa: CASSLDYNRNEKLFF

j_call: TRBJ1-1
d_call: .
v_call: TRBV2
clone_size: .
cdr3_nt: TGTGCCAGACATGTAGTAATGAACACTGAAGCTTTCTTT
cdr3_aa: CARHVVMNTEAFF

j_call: TRBJ2-7
d_call: TRBD2
v_call: TRBV5-6
clone_size: .
cdr3_nt: TGTGCCAGCAGCTTGGGACTCGGTAGCGGGGGAAGGGAGCAGTACTTC
cdr3_aa: CASSLGLGSGGREQYF

j_call: TRBJ1-2
d_call: .
v_call: TRBV7-2
clone_size: .
cdr3_nt: TGTGCCAGCAGCTTAAGGCAGGGTGGATATGGCTACACCTTC
cdr3_aa: CASSLRQGGYGYTF

j_call: TRBJ2-3
d_call: .
v_call: TRBV7-3
clone_size: .
cdr3_nt: TGTGCCAGCAGCTTAACAGGGCAGCGGAAGTATTTT
cdr3_aa: CASSLTGQRKYF